This T cell receptor (beta chain) stems from a study of cytomegalovirus exposure and HLA in healthy donors. From germline, CDR1 is MDHEN and CDR2 SYDVKM. Trimming took 3 bases from V and 0 from J, leaving 15 bases between them. There are 16 residues in the CDR3. The method was immunoSEQ multiplex PCR; TCRdb's version includes in-frame clones alone and lacks a portion of them. The sample carries 220,000 or so clones, over 80% recorded once. The V and J genes are TRBV28 and TRBJ2-7, with D possibly TRBD2 on 6 matching bases. The TCR comes from a woman aged 18-35 years in good health and CMV-seronegative. The material sequenced was PBMCs. The CDR3 region has the DNA TGTGCCAGCAGTTTTTCGCCGGGGGAAGGCTCCTACGAGCAGTACTTC. It is translated as CASSFSPGEGSYEQYF.